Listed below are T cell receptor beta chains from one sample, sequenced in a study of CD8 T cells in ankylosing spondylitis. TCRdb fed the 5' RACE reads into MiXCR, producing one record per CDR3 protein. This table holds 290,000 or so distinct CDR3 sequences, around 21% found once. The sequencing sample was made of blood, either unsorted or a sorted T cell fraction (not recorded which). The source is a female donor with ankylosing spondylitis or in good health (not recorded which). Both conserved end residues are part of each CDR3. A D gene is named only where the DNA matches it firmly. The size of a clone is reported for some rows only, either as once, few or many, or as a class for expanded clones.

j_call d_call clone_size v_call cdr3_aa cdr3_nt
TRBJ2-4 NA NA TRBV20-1 CSARDMGHKNIQYF TGCAGTGCTAGAGATATGGGACACAAAAACATTCAGTACTTC
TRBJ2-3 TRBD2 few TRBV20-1 CSATGTSLTDTQYF TGCAGTGCGACCGGGACTAGCTTAACAGATACGCAGTATTTT
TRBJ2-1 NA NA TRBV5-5 CASSPQRDEQFF TGTGCCAGCAGCCCCCAGAGGGATGAGCAGTTCTTC
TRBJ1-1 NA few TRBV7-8 CASSFKGTGYGEAFF TGTGCCAGCAGCTTTAAAGGCACGGGATACGGTGAAGCTTTCTTT
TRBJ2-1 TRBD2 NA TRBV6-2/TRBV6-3 CASSPRLAGEQFF TGTGCCAGCAGTCCCAGGCTAGCGGGCGAGCAGTTCTTC
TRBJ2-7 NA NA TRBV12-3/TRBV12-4 CASSLAPQGTSYEQYF TGTGCCAGCAGTTTAGCGCCCCAGGGAACCTCATACGAGCAGTACTTC
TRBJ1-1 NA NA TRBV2 CASSERMPALGTEAFF TGTGCCAGCAGTGAGAGGATGCCGGCTCTAGGGACTGAAGCTTTCTTT
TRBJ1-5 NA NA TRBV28 CASSLNTYQPQHF TGTGCCAGCAGTTTAAACACTTATCAGCCCCAGCATTTT
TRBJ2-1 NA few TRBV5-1 CASSFWTISNEQFF TGCGCCAGCAGCTTTTGGACTATTAGCAATGAGCAGTTCTTC
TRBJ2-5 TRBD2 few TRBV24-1 CATSPGGYSAQYF TGTGCCACCAGTCCGGGAGGCTACTCGGCCCAGTACTTC
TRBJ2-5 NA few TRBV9 CASSGRSLIGETQYF TGTGCCAGCAGCGGGCGATCCCTTATTGGAGAGACCCAGTACTTC
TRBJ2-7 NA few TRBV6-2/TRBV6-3 CASSSGQFKHEQYF TGTGCCAGCAGCTCCGGACAGTTCAAGCACGAGCAGTACTTC
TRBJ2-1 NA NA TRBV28 CASSLIGRGNEQFF TGTGCCAGCAGTTTGATCGGGAGAGGTAATGAGCAGTTCTTC
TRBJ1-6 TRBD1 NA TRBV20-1 CSARDQGQGTSPLHF TGCAGTGCTAGAGATCAGGGACAGGGTACTTCACCCCTCCACTTT
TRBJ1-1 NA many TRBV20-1 CSATRAGGTEAFF TGCAGTGCTACCAGGGCGGGAGGCACTGAAGCTTTCTTT
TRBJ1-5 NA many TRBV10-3 CAISESGSNQPQHF TGTGCCATCAGTGAGTCGGGAAGCAATCAGCCCCAGCATTTT
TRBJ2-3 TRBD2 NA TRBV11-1 CASIQGASGSLVTSSTDTQYF TGTGCCAGCATCCAAGGGGCTAGCGGGTCCTTAGTGACTTCAAGCACAGATACGCAGTATTTT
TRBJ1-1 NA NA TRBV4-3 CASSPYPERVEAFF TGCGCCAGCAGCCCGTACCCTGAGAGGGTCGAAGCTTTCTTT
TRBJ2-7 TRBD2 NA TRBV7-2 CASSSTSGPYEQYF TGTGCCAGCAGCTCGACTAGCGGCCCTTACGAGCAGTACTTC
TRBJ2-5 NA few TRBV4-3 CASSQDLGGWETQYF TGCGCCAGCAGCCAAGATCTCGGGGGTTGGGAGACCCAGTACTTC
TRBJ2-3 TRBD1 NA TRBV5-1 CASAEGQIGTDTQYF TGCGCCAGCGCAGAGGGACAGATTGGGACAGATACGCAGTATTTT
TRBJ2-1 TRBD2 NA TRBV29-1 CSVIGRLARNEQFF TGCAGCGTTATAGGGAGACTAGCCCGAAATGAGCAGTTCTTC
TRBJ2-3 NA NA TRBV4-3 CASSQGYSNTQYF TGCGCCAGCAGCCAGGGTTATAGTAATACGCAGTATTTT
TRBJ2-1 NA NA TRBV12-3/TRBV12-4 CASSLGVPRQFF TGTGCCAGCAGTTTAGGGGTCCCCCGGCAGTTCTTC
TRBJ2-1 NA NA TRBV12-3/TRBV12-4 CASSLSSRRYNEQFF TGTGCCAGCAGTTTGTCCTCTAGGCGCTACAATGAGCAGTTCTTC
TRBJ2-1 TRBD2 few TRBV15 CATSRVLGGAREQFF TGTGCCACCAGCAGAGTTCTCGGGGGGGCCAGGGAGCAGTTCTTC
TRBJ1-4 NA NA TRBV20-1 CSARCRRNPTNEKLFF TGCAGTGCTAGGTGTAGGAGAAACCCAACTAATGAAAAACTGTTTTTT
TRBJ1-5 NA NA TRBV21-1 CASSSAGDTFRSNQPQHF TGTGCCAGCAGCAGCGCGGGGGATACCTTCAGGAGCAATCAGCCCCAGCATTTT
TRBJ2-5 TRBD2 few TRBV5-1 CASSPSTSGGRWQETQYF TGCGCCAGCAGCCCATCGACTAGCGGAGGAAGGTGGCAAGAGACCCAGTACTTC
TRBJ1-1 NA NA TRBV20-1 CSAGPPGGYTEAFF TGCAGTGCTGGGCCCCCCGGGGGGTACACTGAAGCTTTCTTT
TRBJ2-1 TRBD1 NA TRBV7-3 CASSLDRVNNEQFF TGTGCCAGCAGCTTAGACAGGGTGAACAATGAGCAGTTCTTC
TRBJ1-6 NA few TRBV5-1 CASHELTGDSPLHF TGCGCCAGCCACGAATTAACGGGGGATTCACCCCTCCACTTT
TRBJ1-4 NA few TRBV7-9 CASSRELNEKLFF TGTGCCAGCTCCCGGGAGCTTAATGAAAAACTGTTTTTT
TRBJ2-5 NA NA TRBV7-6 CASSLNGGKGETQYF TGTGCCAGCAGCTTAAATGGGGGGAAGGGGGAGACCCAGTACTTC
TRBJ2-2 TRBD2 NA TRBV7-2 CASSLEAGSNTGELFF TGTGCCAGCAGCTTAGAAGCGGGATCGAACACCGGGGAGCTGTTTTTT
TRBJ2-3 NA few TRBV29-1 CSVEEGRQGTRTDTQYF TGCAGCGTTGAAGAAGGACGGCAAGGCACCCGCACAGATACGCAGTATTTT
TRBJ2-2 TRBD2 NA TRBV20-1 CSASPSGRASGELFF TGCAGTGCTAGCCCTAGCGGGAGGGCCTCCGGGGAGCTGTTTTTT